This T cell receptor (beta chain) appears in the sequencing data of a study of T cells in Graves' hyperthyroidism and ophthalmopathy. Study details: Blood was drawn when the patient was first diagnosed and still untreated.

Findings and limits, study-wide: Patients with ophthalmopathy were separated from those with stable hyperthyroidism by a 13 V-J model.

Hyperthyroidism, newly diagnosed and lasting under 2 months, affected patients aged 18 to 65. Patients with uncontrolled infections, other autoimmune diseases, pregnancy or lactation were excluded. This clonotype has more than one count but fewer than ten. The antigen is undetermined. TCR beta CDR3 regions were amplified from RNA. Researchers ran a first-round RT-PCR on the TCR CDR3 using the HTBI primer set. TCRdb ran MiXCR on the multiplex PCR reads and lists one entry per CDR3 protein. Of a few hundred thousand distinct CDR3 sequences listed, about 15% are singletons. V dropped 2 bases and J dropped 3; count of bases not matched to a gene: 10. CDR3 length equals 18 residues. Germline lookup yields CDR1 SEHNR and CDR2 FQNEAQ (reference sequence).

The sample comprised blood. The source is a woman aged 30 to 39 with Graves' hyperthyroidism. The chain has TRBV7-9 and TRBJ2-2; 9 bases map to TRBD1. DNA of the CDR3: TGTGCCAGCAGCTTAAGACAGGGGGGCTCCCTGCACACCGGGGAGCTGTTTTTT. This codes for CASSLRQGGSLHTGELFF. The full variable domain, rest sourced from reference TRBV7-9 and TRBJ2-2, is DTGVSQNPRHKITKRGQNVTFRCDPISEHNRLYWYRQTLGQGPEFLTYFQNEAQLEKSRLLSDRFSAERPKGSFSTLEIQRTEQGDSAMYLCASSLRQGGSLHTGELFFGEGSRLTVL.